The clone carrying this TCR beta chain was counted many times. Its antigen is not identified. Healthy Caucasians made up all donors. Germline V gene lookup returns CDR1 SGHKS and CDR2 YYEKEE (reference sequence). Trimming took off 0 bases at V and 10 bases at J, with 7 bases between the two ends. The CDR3 is 11 amino acids. The sample originates from a study of identical twins. With template switching, a universal primer site was added, and the cDNA carried unique molecular identifiers. TCRdb passed the 5' RACE reads through MiXCR, listing each CDR3 protein once. The sample holds a few hundred thousand distinct CDR3 sequences, roughly 9% seen once. General study findings and limits: In cord blood, abundant beta clonotypes had fewer insertions; memory showed no trend. Conclusions came from cross-sectional statistical analysis, not from following the same donors.

The sequence was collected from a woman aged 45-65 years in good health. The sample consisted of naive T cells sorted from blood. The chain couples TRBV5-5 to TRBJ1-1; D gene uncertain. CDR3 in DNA: TGTGCCAGCAGCTTGGCCTGGGGAGCTTTCTTT. Translation gives CASSLAWGAFF.